One sample yielded the 13 T cell receptor beta chains listed below, sequenced in a study of T cells in localized non-small cell lung cancer. Only in-frame clones appear in the TCRdb table, and some are missing; sequencing was by immunoSEQ multiplex PCR. The table lists tens of thousands of clones, approximately 87% of them singletons. The specimen was peripheral blood, collected before any cancer treatment. Source of these receptors: a woman aged 35 to 70 with stage I lung adenocarcinoma.

V usage is TRBV9 and J usage is TRBJ2-3; tentative D call: TRBD2 (5 bases). V dropped 4 bases and J dropped 6 bases, with 15 bases sitting between them. Germline V lookup: CDR1 SGDLS, CDR2 YYNGEE. The CDR3 is 14 amino acids. The CDR3 coding sequence is TGTGCCAGCAGCCAAAGGGAGCGTCAGGATACGCAGTATTTT. Its protein product is CASSQRERQDTQYF.

The chain combines TRBV7-2 with TRBJ1-2, with 9 bases fitting TRBD1. Germline V gives CDR1 SGHTA, CDR2 FQGNSA. Losses at the gene ends were 4 bases for V and 3 bases for J; bases not matched to a gene: 3. This CDR3 is built from 14 residues. The CDR3 DNA sequence: TGTGCCAGCAGCTCCGGGACAGGGTACTATGGCTACACCTTC. It translates to CASSSGTGYYGYTF.

The rearrangement joins TRBV4-1 to TRBJ1-3; D is unresolved. Looked up from germline, CDR1 is MGHRA and CDR2 is YSYEKL. The CDR3 has 16 amino acids. V lost 0 bases and J lost 0, with 9 bases in between. The DNA for the CDR3 is TGCGCCAGCAGCCAAGACGGAGGGTCCTCTGGAAACACCATATATTTT. Amino acid sequence: CASSQDGGSSGNTIYF.

This clone turned up a few times. This sequence joins TRBV30 and TRBJ2-3; D possibly matches TRBD1 or TRBD2 (5 bases each). The CDR3 spans 14 residues. With 1 base removed from V and 4 bases from J, the gap between germline ends came to 12 bases. From germline, CDR1 is GTSNPN and CDR2 SVGIG (reference sequence). The CDR3 sequence is CAWSGGFESDTQYF. CDR3 DNA sequence: TGTGCCTGGAGTGGGGGGTTCGAGTCAGATACGCAGTATTTT.

This clone appeared once. This sequence joins TRBV5-5 and TRBJ1-2; possible D gene TRBD1, 6 bases. Germline CDR1 is SGHKS and CDR2 is YYEKEE (reference sequence). CDR3 length: 14 amino acids. V lost 7 bases, J lost 6 bases, and 19 bases lay in between. CDR3 protein: CASGGARSPNGYTF. DNA for the CDR3: TGTGCCAGCGGGGGGGCCCGATCCCCAAATGGCTACACCTTC.

V usage is TRBV10-3 and J usage is TRBJ2-2, with D maybe TRBD1 (6 bases). The germline V and J ends were trimmed by 10 bases and 6 bases, with 15 bases remaining between them. The CDR3 extends over 13 amino acids. Germline V lookup: CDR1 ENHRY, CDR2 SYGVKD. CDR3 sequence reads: CAKRQDGSGELFF. In nucleotides, the CDR3 is TGTGCCAAGAGACAGGACGGGTCCGGGGAGCTGTTTTTT.

The chain uses TRBV5-4 and TRBJ2-3; 11 nucleotides match TRBD1. Trimming took 4 bases from V and 4 from J; bases not matched to a gene: 5. CDR3 size: 15 residues. Germline V CDR1 and CDR2: SGHNT, YYREEE (reference sequence). This CDR3 is CASSPRDRGADTQYF. The CDR3 region has the DNA TGTGCCAGCAGCCCCCGGGACAGGGGGGCAGATACGCAGTATTTT.

In this sample, this clone turned up a few times. The chain employs TRBV5-5 and TRBJ2-5, with 10 positions matching TRBD1. After removal of 0 bases from V and 2 bases from J, the junction contained 4 bases not matched to a gene. CDR3 length equals 16 residues. Germline values: CDR1 SGHKS, CDR2 YYEKEE (reference sequence). The CDR3 loop is CASSLVQGQGQETQYF. In DNA form, the CDR3 reads TGTGCCAGCAGCTTGGTCCAGGGACAGGGGCAAGAGACCCAGTACTTC.

The chain uses TRBV7-9 and TRBJ2-2; 10 bases are shared with TRBD2. V lost 5 bases and J lost 1; bases outside the gene matches: 4. This CDR3 is built from 16 residues. Germline assignment: CDR1 SEHNR and CDR2 FQNEAQ (reference sequence). CDR3 protein: CASSARTSGNTGELFF. For the CDR3, the DNA is TGTGCCAGCAGCGCGCGGACTAGCGGGAACACCGGGGAGCTGTTTTTT.

The V and J genes are TRBV19 and TRBJ1-2; 9 nucleotides align to TRBD1. This CDR3 region has 13 residues. Trimming cost V 7 bases and J 7 bases; bases outside gene matches: 7. Germline CDR1 LNHDA, CDR2 SQIVND (reference sequence). CDR3 protein: CASTGQGTAGYTF. CDR3 nucleotides: TGTGCCAGTACCGGACAGGGGACGGCTGGCTACACCTTC.

The chain links TRBV11-2 to TRBJ2-5; 10 bases map to TRBD2. The DNA end is more similar to TRBJ2-7, so the J call may be wrong. This CDR3 has 18 residues. The germline gives CDR1 SGHAT, CDR2 FQNNGV. CDR3 in amino acids: CASSSFEARAGGLYEQYF. The DNA for the CDR3 is TGTGCCAGCAGCTCCTTCGAGGCCAGAGCGGGGGGGTTATACGAGCAGTACTTC.

This sequence joins TRBV15 and TRBJ2-1; 8 nucleotides align to TRBD2. Germline V gene sequence: CDR1 LNHNV, CDR2 YYDKDF (reference sequence). The length of the CDR3 is 15 residues. With V trimmed by 3 bases and J by 2 bases, 3 bases remained unmatched. CDR3 DNA: TGTGCCACCAGCAGTCTAGCGGGCACCTACAATGAGCAGTTCTTC. It encodes CATSSLAGTYNEQFF.

The chain uses TRBV4-1 and TRBJ2-5; a possible D gene is TRBD2 (6 bases). There are 17 residues in the CDR3. CDR1 is MGHRA and CDR2 is YSYEKL in the germline V gene. Trimming left V 0 bases short and J 1 base short, with 15 bases between. DNA for the CDR3: TGCGCCAGCAGCCAAGATGGCCAGCAGGAGGGCCAAGAGACCCAGTACTTC. It codes for CASSQDGQQEGQETQYF.